Listed here are 21 T cell receptor beta chains from one sample, sequenced in a study of T cells in Graves' hyperthyroidism and ophthalmopathy. It was RNA transcripts that yielded the amplified TCR beta CDR3 regions. HTBI primers were employed in a first-round RT-PCR of the TCR CDR3. TCRdb ran MiXCR on the multiplex PCR reads and lists one entry per CDR3 protein. The data show about 530,000 distinct CDR3 sequences, roughly 17% seen once. Sequenced input: blood. Receptor source: a woman younger than 35 with Graves' ophthalmopathy.

This clonotype was seen ten or more times. The chain uses TRBV28 and TRBJ1-4, with a possible D match to TRBD1 (5 bases). V was clipped by 7 bases and J by 6 bases, with 15 bases between them. Per germline, CDR1 MDHEN and CDR2 SYDVKM. The CDR3 is 14 residues long. The CDR3 region is CASTPRLGDEKLFF. Here the CDR3 DNA reads TGTGCCAGCACCCCCAGGCTAGGGGATGAAAAACTGTTTTTT. The entire variable domain, with the rest obtained from reference TRBV28 and TRBJ1-4, is as follows: DVKVTQSSRYLVKRTGEKVFLECVQDMDHENMFWYRQDPGLGLRLIYFSYDVKMKEKGDIPEGYSVSREKKERFSLILESASTNQTSMYLCASTPRLGDEKLFFGSGTQLSVL.

This sequence joins TRBV5-1 and TRBJ2-1; 7 nucleotides line up with TRBD2. Germline CDR1 reads SGHRS; CDR2 reads YFSETQ. V gave up 0 bases and J gave up 2 bases; unmatched junction bases: 5. The CDR3 covers 16 residues. The CDR3 loop is CASSLVRESTYNEQFF. The CDR3 DNA follows: TGCGCCAGCAGCTTGGTGCGGGAGAGCACCTACAATGAGCAGTTCTTC.

The chain is built from TRBV27 and TRBJ1-1, with a tentative D call TRBD1 (5 bases). From germline, CDR1 is MNHEY and CDR2 SMNVEV (reference sequence). The CDR3 consists of 14 residues. V lost 2 bases and J 3 bases, leaving 10 bases between the germline ends. In DNA form, the CDR3 reads TGTGCCAGCAGTTTACGGTGGGGGGACACTGAAGCTTTCTTT. It codes for CASSLRWGDTEAFF.

Concerning this clonotype: Possible read error: a much larger clone is one base away. This chain connects TRBV5-1 to TRBJ2-3; possibly TRBD1 for D (5 bases). CDR1 is SGHRS, CDR2 YFSETQ, per germline. This CDR3 is 14 amino acids long. CDR3 sequence: CTSWGAGIRDTQYF. Here the CDR3 DNA reads TGCACCAGCTGGGGCGCAGGAATCAGAGATACGCAGTATTTT.

As for this clonotype: Possible read error: a much larger clone is one base away. The chain links TRBV5-5 to TRBJ1-1; no clear D gene. The germline CDR1 and CDR2 sequences are SGHKS and YYEKEE (reference sequence). V was cut by 4 bases and J by 7 bases, with 8 bases left in between. The CDR3 has 11 residues. CDR3 DNA: TGTGCCAGCAGCCACAGATTTGAAGCTTTCTTT. This translates into CASSHRFEAFF.

This clonotype has only a few counts. The chain links TRBV6-2 or TRBV6-3 to TRBJ2-5, with TRBD2 identical over 11 bases. The CDR3 has 15 amino acids. J lost 5 bases, V lost 6 bases, and 8 bases had no gene match. Germline CDR1 is MNHEY and CDR2 is SVGEGT. The CDR3 sequence is CASRRASGGRETQYF. DNA of the CDR3: TGTGCCAGCAGGAGGGCTAGCGGGGGGCGGGAGACCCAGTACTTC.

This clonotype was seen only a few times. This chain connects TRBV7-3 to TRBJ2-3, with 7 nucleotides matching TRBD1. The CDR3 is made up of 15 amino acids. V shed 5 bases, J shed 3 bases, and the junction held 8 bases outside the gene matches. The V gene's germline CDR1 is SGHTA and CDR2 FQGTGA. CDR3: CASSLGQAATDTQYF. The CDR3 nucleotides read TGTGCCAGCAGCCTCGGACAGGCCGCGACAGATACGCAGTATTTT.

This clonotype was seen repeatedly, ten times or more. The gene calls are TRBV7-9 and TRBJ1-2; 11 bases align to TRBD1. The CDR3 totals 13 residues. CDR1 SEHNR and CDR2 FQNEAQ come from the germline V gene (reference sequence). V shed 5 bases and J 8 bases; nucleotides not matched to a gene: 4. The CDR3 sequence: CASSPDRGQGYTF. The CDR3 nucleotides are TGTGCCAGCAGCCCGGACAGGGGGCAAGGCTACACCTTC.

This clonotype was detected many times. V and J are TRBV7-3 and TRBJ2-1, with TRBD2 as a possible D gene (5 bases). Germline V CDR1 and CDR2: SGHTA, FQGTGA. This CDR3 contains 15 residues. Trimming took 2 bases from V and 7 from J, leaving 15 bases between them. The DNA of the CDR3 is TGTGCCAGCAGCTTAGAGGCGGCGAGGGTGAATGAGCAGTTCTTC. It encodes CASSLEAARVNEQFF.

This clonotype has just a few counts. This chain uses TRBV7-2 with TRBJ2-1, with 11 bases matching TRBD2. The germline V gene encodes CDR1 SGHTA and CDR2 FQGNSA. The CDR3 covers 16 residues. Unmatched junction bases numbered 10, after V lost 2 bases and J lost 10 bases. The CDR3 reads CASSLRLLAGVREQFF. The CDR3 DNA is TGTGCCAGCAGCTTAAGGTTACTAGCGGGAGTACGGGAGCAGTTCTTC.

There are many counts of this clonotype. V and J are TRBV2 and TRBJ2-1; D assignment may be TRBD1 or TRBD2 (5 bases each). CDR1 is SNHLY and CDR2 is FYNNEI in the germline V gene. The ends were cut back, 8 bases at V and 0 bases at J, with 17 bases in the middle. This CDR3 is built from 16 residues. DNA for the CDR3: TGTGCCAGCGGGACCGACCCCGCCAGCTCCTACAATGAGCAGTTCTTC. Protein sequence: CASGTDPASSYNEQFF. The full variable domain, rest sourced from reference TRBV2 and TRBJ2-1, is EPEVTQTPSHQVTQMGQEVILRCVPISNHLYFYWYRQILGQKVEFLVSFYNNEISEKSEIFDDQFSVERPDGSNFTLKIRSTKLEDSAMYFCASGTDPASSYNEQFFGPGTRLTVL.

This clonotype has more than one count but fewer than ten. The gene calls are TRBV5-5 and TRBJ2-7; TRBD1 matches at 10 bases. The CDR3 contains 14 residues. Germline values: CDR1 SGHKS, CDR2 YYEKEE (reference sequence). V trimming: 5 bases; J trimming: 3 bases; junction bases outside the gene matches: 5. CDR3 protein: CASSKTGGNYEQYF. The DNA for the CDR3 is TGTGCCAGCAGTAAGACAGGGGGCAACTACGAGCAGTACTTC.

In its sample, this clonotype was seen many times. The chain employs TRBV12-3 or TRBV12-4 and TRBJ1-2, with a possible D match to TRBD1 (6 bases). The CDR3 loop spans 13 amino acids. Trimming removed 5 bases from V and 4 bases from J, with 11 bases in between. In nucleotides, the CDR3 is TGTGCCAGCAGTGCCGACAGGCGCTATGGCTACACCTTC. This gives the protein CASSADRRYGYTF.

The sample holds a few counts of this clonotype. Compared with germline, one end of the junction differs, possibly owing to a read error. The V call is TRBV6-5, the J call TRBJ2-7; D is perhaps TRBD1 or TRBD2 (5 bases each). This CDR3 comprises 13 residues. CDR1 MNHEY and CDR2 SVGAGI come from the germline V gene. CDR3 residues: CASSYSRGYGQYF. The CDR3 region has the DNA TGTGCCAGCAGTTACTCCCGGGGCTACGGGCAGTACTTC.

CDR3 region: CASSRPSQPQHF. The CDR3, as DNA: TGTGCCAGCAGCCGCCCGAGTCAGCCCCAGCATTTT. The J gene is TRBJ1-5, the V gene TRBV5-8; D uncertain. Germline V gene sequence: CDR1 SGHTS, CDR2 YDEGEE. The CDR3 is made up of 12 amino acids. V lost 4 bases to trimming and J lost 6 bases, with 8 bases between them.

This clonotype was found a few times. V gene TRBV7-3 combines with J gene TRBJ1-1, with D unresolved. CDR1 is SGHTA, CDR2 FQGTGA, per germline. There are 14 residues in the CDR3. Trimming stripped 5 bases from V and 6 bases from J, with 16 bases between. DNA of the CDR3: TGTGCCAGCAGCCCCTCGAGGAGGCTAGCTGAAGCTTTCTTT. Protein: CASSPSRRLAEAFF.

Many counts were recorded for this clonotype. The V gene is TRBV6-1, the J gene TRBJ1-2, with D perhaps matching TRBD1 (5 bases). V lost 2 bases and J 3 bases, leaving 7 bases between the germline ends. This CDR3 comprises 13 residues. Germline CDR1 is MNHNS and CDR2 is SASEGT. Written as DNA, the CDR3 is TGTGCCAGCAGTGAACGGGGGTACTATGGCTACACCTTC. This translates into CASSERGYYGYTF.

At least ten counts were recorded for this clonotype. The chain has TRBV18 and TRBJ1-5; 8 bases line up with TRBD1. Germline V gene sequence: CDR1 KGHSH, CDR2 LQKENI. The CDR3 is 14 residues long. The J segment lost 8 bases and the V segment lost 2 bases, leaving 5 bases of the junction unmatched. The CDR3 DNA reads as TGTGCCAGCTCACCAGGGACAGGCGTAAAGCCCCAGCATTTT. As protein: CASSPGTGVKPQHF. The full variable domain, completed using reference TRBV18 and TRBJ1-5, is NAGVMQNPRHLVRRRGQEARLRCSPMKGHSHVYWYRQLPEEGLKFMVYLQKENIIDESGMPKERFSAEFPKEGPSILRIQQVVRGDSAAYFCASSPGTGVKPQHFGDGTRLSIL.

This clonotype was found many times. The chain carries TRBV28 and TRBJ2-7; 9 bases match TRBD1. The CDR3 has 15 amino acids. J was trimmed by 5 bases and V by 6 bases; bases with no gene match: 11. Per the germline V gene, CDR1 is MDHEN and CDR2 is SYDVKM. The CDR3 nucleotides are TGTGCCAGCAGCTCCCCCTCCCGGGACAGGGACGAGCAGTACTTC. Translating it yields CASSSPSRDRDEQYF.

This clonotype was seen at least ten times. V is TRBV11-2 and J is TRBJ2-1; D remains unclear. Trimming took off 5 bases at V and 4 bases at J, with 12 bases between the two ends. From germline, CDR1 is SGHAT and CDR2 FQNNGV. CDR3 length: 14 amino acids. The CDR3: CASSPTDGYNEQFF. The CDR3 DNA is TGTGCCAGCAGCCCTACGGATGGGTACAATGAGCAGTTCTTC. Full variable domain (outside the CDR3, taken from reference TRBV11-2 and TRBJ2-1): EAGVAQSPRYKIIEKRQSVAFWCNPISGHATLYWYQQILGQGPKLLIQFQNNGVVDDSQLPKDRFSAERLKGVDSTLKIQPAKLEDSAVYLCASSPTDGYNEQFFGPGTRLTVL.

This clonotype was observed at least ten times. V is TRBV30 and J is TRBJ1-1, with TRBD1 identical over 8 bases. This CDR3 is 15 amino acids long. V was pared by 1 base and J by 4 bases, with 8 bases of the junction left unmatched. Germline values: CDR1 GTSNPN, CDR2 SVGIG (reference sequence). CDR3 protein: CAWSEDRGGGTEAFF. The DNA for the CDR3 is TGTGCCTGGAGTGAAGACAGGGGTGGGGGCACTGAAGCTTTCTTT.